This passage covers 5 T cell receptor beta chains from one sample sequenced in a study of T cells in women clearing cervical HPV infection. The data were produced by immunoSEQ multiplex PCR, yet TCRdb's version contains in-frame clones alone and is incomplete. This sample's table has 30,000 to 35,000 clones. The sample taken for sequencing was blood buffy coat. The source is a woman aged 18-69 years with a cervical HPV16 infection that either progressed to CIN3+ or cleared (not recorded which).

Of note for this clone: The CDR3 end falls 3 residues outside the read, so it is completed with the germline J gene. V is TRBV5-1 and J is TRBJ2-1, with TRBD2 matching over 9 bases. The CDR3 covers 16 residues. V lost 4 bases to trimming and J lost 4 bases; unmatched junction nucleotides: 9. Germline CDR1 SGHRS, CDR2 YFSETQ. The part of the CDR3 DNA that was read is TGCGCCAGCAGCCCGGAGGCAGCGGGGGGTTACAATGAG. Translating it yields CASSPEAAGGYNE. In full, the CDR3 reads CASSPEAAGGYNEQFF.

Comments on this clone: The CDR3 extends 3 residues past the end of the read, so its final part is completed from the germline J gene. The chain links TRBV18 to TRBJ1-5; tentative D call: TRBD1 (6 bases). Germline assignment: CDR1 KGHSH and CDR2 LQKENI. Deletions cut 6 bases from V and 8 bases from J, with 20 bases between. The CDR3 is 15 residues long. CDR3 loop: CASSPSRGGGKPQHF. Partial CDR3 DNA: TGTGCCAGCTCCCCATCCAGGGGTGGGGGTAAGCCC.

Notes on this clone: The CDR3 extends 3 residues past the end of the read, so its final part is completed from the germline J gene. J is TRBJ2-5 and V is TRBV20-1, with D perhaps TRBD1 (5 bases). Trimming pared 3 bases from V and 4 bases from J, leaving 6 bases between. Germline loops: CDR1 DFQATT, CDR2 SNEGSKA (reference sequence). CDR3 size: 11 residues. The part of the CDR3 DNA that was read is TGCAGTGCTAGGCAGGGAGAGACC. Translation gives CSARQGET. The full CDR3 reads CSARQGETQYF.

About this clone: The read comes to an end 3 residues before the CDR3 does, leaving the germline J gene to fill in the end. This chain links TRBV18 with TRBJ2-1, with TRBD2 matching over 9 bases. CDR1 is KGHSH and CDR2 is LQKENI in the germline V gene. V shed 3 bases and J 0 bases; nucleotides not matched to a gene: 15. The CDR3 is 20 amino acids. The CDR3 loop reads CASSPLGAGGRRSSYNEQFF. Incomplete CDR3 DNA: TGTGCCAGCTCACCGCTAGGAGCGGGGGGCCGCAGGAGCTCCTACAATGAG.

Of note for this clone: Sequencing ends 3 residues short of the CDR3 end; the germline J gene provides the rest. The chain joins TRBV7-2 to TRBJ1-2; D gene uncertain. The length of the CDR3 is 15 residues. V lost 0 bases, J lost 6 bases, and 14 bases lay in between. Germline CDR1 and CDR2: SGHTA and FQGNSA. Partial CDR3 DNA: TGTGCCAGCAGCTTAGCGCGCTTGAGCTTCCATGGC. Its protein is CASSLARLSFHG. The full CDR3 is CASSLARLSFHGYTF.